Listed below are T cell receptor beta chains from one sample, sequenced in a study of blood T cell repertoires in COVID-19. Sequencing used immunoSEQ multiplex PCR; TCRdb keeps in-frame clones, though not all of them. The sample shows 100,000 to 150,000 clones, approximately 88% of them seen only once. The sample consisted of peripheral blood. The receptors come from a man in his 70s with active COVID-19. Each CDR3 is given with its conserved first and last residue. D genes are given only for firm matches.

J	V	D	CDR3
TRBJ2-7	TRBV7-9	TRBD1	CASSPRTGRYDEQYF
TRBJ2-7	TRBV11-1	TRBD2	CASRRTSGSYEQYF
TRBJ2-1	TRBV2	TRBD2	CASSQWASGRGGEQFF
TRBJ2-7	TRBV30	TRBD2	CAWRVAAGGYEQYF
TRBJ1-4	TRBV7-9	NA	CASSPTPGNEKLFF
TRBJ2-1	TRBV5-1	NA	CASSLGRGGTTYNEQFF
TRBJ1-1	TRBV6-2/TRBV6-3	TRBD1	CASSTDRPTEAFF
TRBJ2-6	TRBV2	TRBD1	CASSSTGVGGANVLTF
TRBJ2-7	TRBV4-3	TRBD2	CASSRLAGEFYEQYF
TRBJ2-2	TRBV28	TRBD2	CASSYSGTYTGELFF
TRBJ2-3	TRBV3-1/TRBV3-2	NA	CASAVTGSSTDTQYF
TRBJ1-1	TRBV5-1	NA	CASSLGGAGNTEAFF
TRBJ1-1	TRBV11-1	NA	CASSLGENTEAFF
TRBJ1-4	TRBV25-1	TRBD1	CASSAIQGGAEKLFF
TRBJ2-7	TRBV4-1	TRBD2	CASSPGLAGVEQYF
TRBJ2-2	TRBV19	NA	CASSSRGSNTGELFF
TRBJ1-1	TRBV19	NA	CASSIIGGMNTEAFF
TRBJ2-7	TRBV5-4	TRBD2	CASTKLSGSPYEQYF
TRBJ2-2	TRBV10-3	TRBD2	CAISQTSGSTGELFF
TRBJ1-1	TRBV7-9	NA	CASSFTPPVNTEAFF
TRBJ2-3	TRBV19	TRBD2	CASSRLASGSYSDTQYF
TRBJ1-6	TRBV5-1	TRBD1	CASGRDRGNSPLHF
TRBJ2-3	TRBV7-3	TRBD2	CASSLLAGGPSGTDTQYF
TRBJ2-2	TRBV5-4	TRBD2	CASSLTSGTGELFF
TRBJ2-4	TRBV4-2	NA	CASSREQWGDIQYF
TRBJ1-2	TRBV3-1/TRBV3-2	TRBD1	CASSQDRDRGFYGYTF
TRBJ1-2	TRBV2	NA	CASSVVAGANYGYTF
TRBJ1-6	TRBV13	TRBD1	CASSFPGTGGNSPLHF
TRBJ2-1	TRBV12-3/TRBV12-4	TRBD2	CATRAGVYNEQFF
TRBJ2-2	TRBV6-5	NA	CASSWRQPGELFF
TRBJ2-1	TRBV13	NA	CASSLLQGPSSYNEQFF
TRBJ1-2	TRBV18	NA	CASSPGQGDGYTF
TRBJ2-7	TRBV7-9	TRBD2	CASSAPGLAGSWQYF
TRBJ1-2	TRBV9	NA	CASSAFGGYGYTF
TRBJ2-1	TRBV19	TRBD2	CASSSTSGKVEQFF
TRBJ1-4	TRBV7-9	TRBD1	CASSSQGAKEKLFF
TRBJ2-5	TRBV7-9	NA	CASSRIGGGETQYF
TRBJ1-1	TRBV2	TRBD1	CASRAPDRVDTEAFF
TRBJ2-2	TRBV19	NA	CASSIGTRSRELFF
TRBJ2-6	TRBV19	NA	CASQTGNSGANVLTF
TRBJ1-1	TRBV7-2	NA	CASSFSSQGTEAFF